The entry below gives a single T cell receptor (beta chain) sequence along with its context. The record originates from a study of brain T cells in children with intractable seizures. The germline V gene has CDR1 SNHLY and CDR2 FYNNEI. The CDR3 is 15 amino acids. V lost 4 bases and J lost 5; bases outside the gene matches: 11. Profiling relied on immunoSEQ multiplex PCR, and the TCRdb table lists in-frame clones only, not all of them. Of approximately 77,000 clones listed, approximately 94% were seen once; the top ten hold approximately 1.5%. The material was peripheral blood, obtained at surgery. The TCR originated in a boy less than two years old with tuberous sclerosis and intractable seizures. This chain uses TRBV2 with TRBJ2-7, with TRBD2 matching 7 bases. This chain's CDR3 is CASSVSLLALHEQYF. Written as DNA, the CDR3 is TGTGCCAGCAGTGTATCGTTACTAGCGCTCCACGAGCAGTACTTC.